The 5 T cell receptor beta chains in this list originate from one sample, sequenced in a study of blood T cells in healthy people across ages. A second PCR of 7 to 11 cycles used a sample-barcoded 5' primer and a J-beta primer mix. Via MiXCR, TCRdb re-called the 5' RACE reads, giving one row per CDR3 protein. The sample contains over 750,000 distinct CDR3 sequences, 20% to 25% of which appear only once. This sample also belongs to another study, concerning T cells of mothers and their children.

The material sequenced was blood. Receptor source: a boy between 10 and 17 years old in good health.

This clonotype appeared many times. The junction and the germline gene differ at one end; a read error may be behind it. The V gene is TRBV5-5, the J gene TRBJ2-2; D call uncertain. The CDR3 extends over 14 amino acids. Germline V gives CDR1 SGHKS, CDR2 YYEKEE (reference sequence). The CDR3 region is CASSLAVNTGELFF. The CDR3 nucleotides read TGCGCCAGCAGCTTGGCCGTGAACACCGGGGAGCTGTTTTTT.

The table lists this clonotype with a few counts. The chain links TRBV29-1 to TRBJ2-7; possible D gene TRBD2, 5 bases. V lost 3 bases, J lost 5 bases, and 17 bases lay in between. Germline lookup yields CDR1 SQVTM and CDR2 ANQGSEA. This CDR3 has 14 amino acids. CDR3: CSVDTSGGFDEQYF. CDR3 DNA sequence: TGCAGCGTTGATACCTCCGGAGGATTTGACGAGCAGTACTTC.

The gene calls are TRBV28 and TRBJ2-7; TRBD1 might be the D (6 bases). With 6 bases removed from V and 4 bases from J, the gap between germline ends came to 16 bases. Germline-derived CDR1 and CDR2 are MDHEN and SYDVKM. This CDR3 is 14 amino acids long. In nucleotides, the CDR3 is TGTGCCAGCAGCCGGCCGGACAGAAAATACGAGCAGTACTTC. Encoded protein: CASSRPDRKYEQYF.

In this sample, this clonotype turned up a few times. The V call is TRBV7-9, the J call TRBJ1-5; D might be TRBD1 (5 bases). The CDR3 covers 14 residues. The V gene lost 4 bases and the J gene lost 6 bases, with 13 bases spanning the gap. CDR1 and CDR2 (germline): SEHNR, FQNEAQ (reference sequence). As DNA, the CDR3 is TGTGCCAGCAGCTCTGGGACGGCATTTCAGCCCCAGCATTTT. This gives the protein CASSSGTAFQPQHF.

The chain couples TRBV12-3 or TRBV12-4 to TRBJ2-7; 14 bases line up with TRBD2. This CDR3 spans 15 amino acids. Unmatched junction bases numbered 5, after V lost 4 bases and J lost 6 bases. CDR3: CASSSGGLAGAEQYF. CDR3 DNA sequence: TGTGCCAGCAGTTCGGGGGGACTAGCGGGAGCCGAGCAGTACTTC.